This is a list of T cell receptor beta chains from one sample in a study of cytomegalovirus exposure and HLA in healthy donors. Measured with immunoSEQ multiplex PCR; TCRdb has only the in-frame clones, and not every one. The sample records a few hundred thousand clones, approximately 80% being singletons. Sequencing used PBMCs. These receptors all stem from a young man in good health and CMV-seronegative. Each CDR3 is given with its conserved first and last residue. Each record gives: D gene, V gene, J gene, clone size, CDR3 protein, CDR3 DNA. D genes are given only for firm matches. Rows may omit the clone size; those that give it use once, few, many or a size class.

NA	TRBV28	TRBJ1-2	once	CASSLLVGGTFRNYGYTF	TGTGCCAGCAGTTTATTAGTGGGAGGGACCTTTCGGAACTATGGCTACACCTTC
NA	TRBV6-5	TRBJ1-2	NA	CASTLSGSGGYTF	TGTGCCAGCACTCTGAGCGGGTCGGGTGGCTACACCTTC
NA	TRBV11-2	TRBJ2-1	NA	CASSFSDRYNEQFF	TGTGCCAGCAGCTTTTCAGATCGCTACAATGAGCAGTTCTTC
TRBD2	TRBV5-4	TRBJ2-1	NA	CASSPGLAGAFYNEQFF	TGTGCCAGCAGCCCGGGACTAGCGGGGGCGTTTTACAATGAGCAGTTCTTC
TRBD1	TRBV6-6	TRBJ2-7	NA	CASSGSGTGRSYEQYF	TGTGCCAGCAGTGGATCCGGGACAGGTCGATCCTACGAGCAGTACTTC
TRBD2	TRBV7-3	TRBJ2-3	few	CASSLTGGGGTDTQYF	TGTGCCAGCAGCTTAACCGGGGGCGGGGGGACAGATACGCAGTATTTT
NA	TRBV6-1	TRBJ2-3	few	CASLPYPGSDTQYF	TGTGCCAGCCTCCCTTACCCGGGGTCAGATACGCAGTATTTT
TRBD2	TRBV6-5	TRBJ2-1	NA	CASSYTGGRGADEQFF	TGTGCCAGCAGTTACACCGGTGGGCGGGGGGCGGATGAGCAGTTCTTC
TRBD1	TRBV15	TRBJ1-6	NA	CATTGTGGSPLHF	TGTGCCACCACCGGGACAGGAGGCTCACCCCTCCACTTT
NA	TRBV7-7	TRBJ2-5	NA	CASSLGSGVRETQYF	TGTGCTAGCAGCTTAGGCTCTGGAGTCCGGGAGACCCAGTACTTC
NA	TRBV5-5	TRBJ1-5	NA	CASSGPPKRVNNQPQHF	TGTGCCAGCAGCGGACCCCCCAAGCGGGTCAACAATCAGCCCCAGCATTTT
NA	TRBV7-3	TRBJ2-5	NA	CASSLNSNVETQYF	TGTGCCAGCAGCTTAAACTCCAACGTCGAGACCCAGTACTTC
NA	TRBV19	TRBJ2-2	NA	CASSISGWDTGELFF	TGTGCCAGTAGTATTTCGGGTTGGGACACCGGGGAGCTGTTTTTT
NA	TRBV29-1	TRBJ2-5	NA	CSVYRSQETQYF	TGCAGCGTTTACAGGTCACAAGAGACCCAGTACTTC
NA	TRBV7-8	TRBJ2-7	NA	CASSQVAGSSYEQYF	TGTGCCAGCAGCCAGGTCGCGGGGAGCTCCTACGAGCAGTACTTC
NA	TRBV11-1	TRBJ2-5	NA	CASSLHTPGGIKLETQYF	TGTGCCAGCAGCTTACATACCCCCGGAGGGATAAAACTAGAGACCCAGTACTTC
TRBD1	TRBV5-6	TRBJ1-6	NA	CASSLRGTGTYNSPLHF	TGTGCCAGCAGCTTGCGGGGGACAGGGACCTATAATTCACCCCTCCACTTT
NA	TRBV11-2	TRBJ2-7	NA	CASRTPSGRESYEQYF	TGTGCCAGCAGGACCCCTTCGGGCAGGGAATCCTACGAGCAGTACTTC
NA	TRBV28	TRBJ2-7	NA	CASSFPLTGFDDEQYF	TGTGCCAGCAGTTTCCCTCTTACAGGGTTCGACGACGAGCAGTACTTC
NA	TRBV20-1	TRBJ2-7	NA	CSARAGNHQYF	TGCAGTGCTAGAGCAGGGAATCACCAGTACTTC
TRBD1	TRBV7-9	TRBJ2-3	few	CSSSLGQGGSDTQYF	TGTTCCAGCAGCTTGGGACAGGGAGGTTCAGATACGCAGTATTTT
NA	TRBV5-1	TRBJ2-1	once	CASSLAQPKNEQFF	TGCGCCAGCAGCTTAGCGCAGCCGAAAAATGAGCAGTTCTTC
NA	TRBV9	TRBJ1-1	NA	CASSVGGYGPPEAFF	TGTGCCAGCAGCGTAGGAGGGTACGGCCCCCCTGAAGCTTTCTTT
NA	TRBV19	TRBJ1-1	once	CASSIDSLNTEAFF	TGTGCCAGTAGTATCGACAGTCTGAACACTGAAGCTTTCTTT
NA	TRBV5-4	TRBJ2-7	NA	CASSFDRSSYEQYF	TGTGCCAGCAGCTTCGATCGGAGCTCCTACGAGCAGTACTTC
TRBD1	TRBV7-9	TRBJ2-3	few	CASSIGQGRTDTQYF	TGTGCCAGCAGCATCGGACAGGGAAGGACAGATACGCAGTATTTT
NA	TRBV29-1	TRBJ2-5	NA	CSADVAGGETQYF	TGCAGCGCCGACGTAGCCGGAGGGGAGACCCAGTACTTC
NA	TRBV27	TRBJ1-2	NA	CASSLSGTPIYGYTF	TGTGCCAGCAGTTTATCAGGGACACCAATCTATGGCTACACCTTC
NA	TRBV2	TRBJ1-2	NA	CASSEKRGPTYGYTF	TGTGCCAGCAGTGAAAAGCGGGGACCCACCTATGGCTACACCTTC
NA	TRBV28	TRBJ1-4	NA	CASSRGLGEKLFF	TGTGCCAGCAGTCGGGGGTTGGGTGAAAAACTGTTTTTT
NA	TRBV7-9	TRBJ2-3	NA	CASSPRRVRSSADTQYF	TGTGCCAGCAGCCCCCGGAGGGTGAGGTCTTCAGCGGATACGCAGTATTTT
TRBD1	TRBV25-1	TRBJ2-3	few	CASGTGANTQYF	TGTGCCAGCGGAACAGGGGCAAATACGCAGTATTTT
TRBD1	TRBV15	TRBJ1-1	NA	CATSRGGTGERWNTEAFF	TGTGCCACCAGCAGGGGCGGGACAGGGGAGAGATGGAACACTGAAGCTTTCTTT
NA	TRBV6-5	TRBJ1-1	NA	CASSSGHPGTEAFF	TGTGCCAGCAGTTCGGGACACCCGGGCACTGAAGCTTTCTTT
TRBD2	TRBV7-3	TRBJ2-3	NA	CASSLTGGGVADTQYF	TGTGCCAGCAGCTTAACTGGCGGGGGGGTCGCAGATACGCAGTATTTT
NA	TRBV6-5	TRBJ1-3	NA	CASLLRGESGNTIYF	TGTGCCAGTCTTCTACGGGGAGAGAGTGGAAACACCATATATTTT
NA	TRBV16	TRBJ1-2	NA	CASSQSSQNGYTF	TGTGCCAGCAGCCAGTCGAGCCAAAATGGCTACACCTTC
NA	TRBV28	TRBJ1-5	once	CASTGGTASRPQHF	TGTGCCAGCACCGGGGGGACGGCGTCGCGGCCCCAGCATTTT
NA	TRBV15	TRBJ2-2	NA	CATSNQGTGQGTGELFF	TGTGCCACCAGCAATCAGGGTACCGGCCAGGGCACCGGGGAGCTGTTTTTT
NA	TRBV2	TRBJ1-1	few	CASRQGLNTEAFF	TGTGCCAGCAGACAGGGATTGAACACTGAAGCTTTCTTT
NA	TRBV5-1	TRBJ2-2	NA	CASSFRDSNTGELFF	TGCGCCAGCAGCTTCCGGGACTCGAACACCGGGGAGCTGTTTTTT
NA	TRBV18	TRBJ1-5	once	CASSPGEVQPQHF	TGTGCCAGCTCACCCGGGGAGGTTCAGCCCCAGCATTTT
NA	TRBV9	TRBJ1-3	NA	CASSAGSSGNTIYF	TGTGCCAGCAGCGCCGGGAGCTCTGGAAACACCATATATTTT
NA	TRBV23-1	TRBJ2-2	NA	CASSQSKWVGRVTGELFF	TGCGCCAGCAGTCAATCGAAATGGGTCGGCAGGGTAACCGGGGAGCTGTTTTTT
NA	TRBV4-1	TRBJ1-1	NA	CASSQGILGGRGNTEAFF	TGCGCCAGCAGCCAAGGGATACTCGGGGGGCGCGGGAACACTGAAGCTTTCTTT
NA	TRBV28	TRBJ1-2	NA	CASSYGQNYGYTF	TGTGCCAGCAGCTACGGACAGAATTATGGCTACACCTTC
TRBD1	TRBV27	TRBJ1-2	NA	CASMPARDRYGYTF	TGTGCCAGCATGCCCGCCCGGGACAGGTATGGCTACACCTTC
TRBD1	TRBV7-9	TRBJ2-2	NA	CASSPGQGLIGELFF	TGTGCCAGCAGCCCGGGACAGGGTCTCATCGGGGAGCTGTTTTTT
TRBD2	TRBV7-2	TRBJ2-1	NA	CASSSSGGPNEQFF	TGTGCCAGCAGCTCTAGCGGGGGCCCCAATGAGCAGTTCTTC
NA	TRBV5-1	TRBJ2-3	NA	CASSFIAGTDTQYF	TGCGCCAGCAGCTTTATTGCGGGCACAGATACGCAGTATTTT
TRBD2	TRBV6-1	TRBJ2-3	once	CASSEGPGRPDTQYF	TGTGCCAGCAGTGAGGGTCCCGGGAGGCCAGATACGCAGTATTTT
NA	TRBV7-6	TRBJ1-2	NA	CASSLAGNYGYTF	TGTGCCAGCAGCTTGGCAGGGAACTATGGCTACACCTTC
NA	TRBV19	TRBJ1-6	NA	CASSIMQNNSPLHF	TGTGCCAGTAGTATAATGCAGAATAATTCACCCCTCCACTTT
NA	TRBV4-1	TRBJ1-1	NA	CASSQDGRVNTEAFF	TGCGCCAGCAGCCAAGACGGCAGGGTGAACACTGAAGCTTTCTTT
NA	TRBV6-5	TRBJ1-1	NA	CASSYLPGTEAFF	TGTGCCAGCAGTTACTTACCAGGGACTGAAGCTTTCTTT
TRBD2	TRBV18	TRBJ2-7	NA	CASSPSTSGLYEQYF	TGTGCCAGCTCACCAAGTACTAGCGGACTTTACGAGCAGTACTTC